The clone carrying this TCR beta chain has just a few counts. What it binds is unknown. This specimen comes from a study of T-cell memory formation after mild COVID-19. Study-wide background: Most TCR clusters belonged to a single donor. Study-level findings and limits: Among CD4+ contracting clones, most were CM and EM, and CD8+ ones EMRA. Detection of some responders pre-infection suggested pre-existing cross-reactive memory T cells participated.

The germline V and J ends were trimmed by 1 base and 0 bases, with 18 bases remaining between them. The CDR3 length is 18 residues. Germline CDR1 reads SGHVS; CDR2 reads FNYEAQ. TCRdb re-called the 5' RACE reads through MiXCR, storing one row per CDR3 protein. The sample lists fewer than 600,000 distinct CDR3 sequences; about 20% were seen once. Sequenced input: PBMCs or a T cell subset sorted from them (not recorded which). The source is an adult woman who had mild COVID-19 (a few samples of this study predate the infection). Cell type and time point are not known. This rearrangement joins TRBV7-6 to TRBJ1-1; tentative D call: TRBD1 (6 bases). This CDR3 reads CASSLGDTSIGVNTEAFF. The CDR3 DNA reads TGTGCCAGCAGCTTAGGGGACACCTCAATAGGTGTGAACACTGAAGCTTTCTTT.